The clone carrying this T cell receptor beta chain was counted a few times. The repertoire was sequenced with immunoSEQ multiplex PCR; TCRdb's copy has only in-frame clones and lacks some. This sample has 310,000 or so clones; about nine tenths occur once, and the top ten carry 1%. The data are from a study of blood T cell repertoires in COVID-19. Study in general: COVID-19 samples from acute and convalescent phases originated in the United States, Italy and Spain.

There are 14 residues in the CDR3. The V gene end was trimmed by 4 bases and the J gene end by 4 bases; junction bases not matched to a gene: 4. Germline V lookup: CDR1 SNHLY, CDR2 FYNNEI. Sequences were obtained from peripheral blood. The receptor's source is a man over 45 with active or convalescent COVID-19. This chain links TRBV2 with TRBJ2-3; 8 bases are a match to TRBD1. DNA for the CDR3: TGTGCCAGCAGTGTTTCACAGGGGGCAGATACGCAGTATTTT. As protein: CASSVSQGADTQYF.